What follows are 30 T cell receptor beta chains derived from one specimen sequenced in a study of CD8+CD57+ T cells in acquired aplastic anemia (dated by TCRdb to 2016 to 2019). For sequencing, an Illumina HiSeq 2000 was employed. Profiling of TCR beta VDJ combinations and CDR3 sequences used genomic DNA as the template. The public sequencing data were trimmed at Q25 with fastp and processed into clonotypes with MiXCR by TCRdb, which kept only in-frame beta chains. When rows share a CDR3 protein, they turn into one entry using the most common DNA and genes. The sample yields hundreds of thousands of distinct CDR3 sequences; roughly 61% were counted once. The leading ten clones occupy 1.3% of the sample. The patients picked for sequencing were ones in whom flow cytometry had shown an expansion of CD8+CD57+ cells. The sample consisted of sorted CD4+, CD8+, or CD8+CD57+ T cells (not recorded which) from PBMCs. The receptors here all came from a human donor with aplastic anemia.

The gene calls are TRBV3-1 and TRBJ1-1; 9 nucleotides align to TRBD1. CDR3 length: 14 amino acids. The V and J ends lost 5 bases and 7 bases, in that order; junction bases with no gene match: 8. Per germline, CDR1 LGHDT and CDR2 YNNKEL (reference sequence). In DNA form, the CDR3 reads TGTGCCAGCAGCTGGGACAGGGACCCCTTTGAAGCTTTCTTT. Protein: CASSWDRDPFEAFF.

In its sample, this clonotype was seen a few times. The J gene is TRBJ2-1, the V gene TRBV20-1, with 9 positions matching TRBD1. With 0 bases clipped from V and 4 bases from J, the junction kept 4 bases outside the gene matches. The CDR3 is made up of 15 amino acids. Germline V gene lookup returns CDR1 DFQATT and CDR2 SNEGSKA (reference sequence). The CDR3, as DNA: TGCAGTGCTAGAGATTCAGGACAGGGGTACAATGAGCAGTTCTTC. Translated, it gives CSARDSGQGYNEQFF.

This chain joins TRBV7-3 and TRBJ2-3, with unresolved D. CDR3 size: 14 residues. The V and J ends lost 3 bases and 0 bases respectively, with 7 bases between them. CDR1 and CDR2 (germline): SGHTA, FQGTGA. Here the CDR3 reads CASSFSPSTDTQYF. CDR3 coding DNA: TGTGCCAGCAGCTTTTCACCTAGCACAGATACGCAGTATTTT. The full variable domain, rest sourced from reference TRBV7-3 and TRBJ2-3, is GAGVSQTPSNKVTEKGKYVELRCDPISGHTALYWYRQSLGQGPEFLIYFQGTGAADDSGLPNDRFFAVRPEGSVSTLKIQRTERGDSAVYLCASSFSPSTDTQYFGPGTRLTVL.

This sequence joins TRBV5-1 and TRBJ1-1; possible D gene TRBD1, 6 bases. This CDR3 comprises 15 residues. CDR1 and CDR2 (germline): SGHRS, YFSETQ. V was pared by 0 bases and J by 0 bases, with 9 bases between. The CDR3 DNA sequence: TGCGCCAGCAGCTTGGCAGGGGATTTGAACACTGAAGCTTTCTTT. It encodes CASSLAGDLNTEAFF.

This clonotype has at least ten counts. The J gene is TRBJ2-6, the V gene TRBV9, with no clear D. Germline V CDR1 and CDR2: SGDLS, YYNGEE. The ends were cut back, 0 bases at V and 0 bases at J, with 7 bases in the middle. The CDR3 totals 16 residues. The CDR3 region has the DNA TGTGCCAGCAGCGTAGTACAGTACTCTGGGGCCAACGTCCTGACTTTC. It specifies CASSVVQYSGANVLTF.

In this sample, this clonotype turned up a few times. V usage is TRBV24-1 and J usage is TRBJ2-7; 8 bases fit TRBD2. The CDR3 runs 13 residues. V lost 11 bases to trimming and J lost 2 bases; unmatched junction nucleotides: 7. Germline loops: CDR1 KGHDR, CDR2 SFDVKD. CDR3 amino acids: CAIKAGDAYEQYF. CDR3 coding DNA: TGTGCCATCAAAGCGGGGGACGCCTACGAGCAGTACTTC.

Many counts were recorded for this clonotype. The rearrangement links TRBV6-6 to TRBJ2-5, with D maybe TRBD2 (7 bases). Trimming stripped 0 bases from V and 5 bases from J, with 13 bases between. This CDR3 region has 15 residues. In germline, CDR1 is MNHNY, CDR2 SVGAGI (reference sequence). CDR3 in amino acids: CASSYSGGAWETQYF. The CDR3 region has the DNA TGTGCCAGCAGTTACTCGGGGGGGGCTTGGGAGACCCAGTACTTC.

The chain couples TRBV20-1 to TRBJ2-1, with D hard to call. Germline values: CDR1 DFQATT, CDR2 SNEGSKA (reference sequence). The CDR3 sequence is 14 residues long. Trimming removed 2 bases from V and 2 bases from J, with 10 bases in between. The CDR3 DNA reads TGCAGTGCTAGACTGCTAGATCCCTACAATGAGCAGTTCTTC. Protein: CSARLLDPYNEQFF.

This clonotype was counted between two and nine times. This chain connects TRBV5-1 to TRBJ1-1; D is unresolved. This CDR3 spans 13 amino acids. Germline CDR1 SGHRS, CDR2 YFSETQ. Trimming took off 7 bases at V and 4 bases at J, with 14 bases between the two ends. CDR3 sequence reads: CASGWTSVTEAFF. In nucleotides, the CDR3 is TGCGCCAGCGGTTGGACCTCGGTCACTGAAGCTTTCTTT.

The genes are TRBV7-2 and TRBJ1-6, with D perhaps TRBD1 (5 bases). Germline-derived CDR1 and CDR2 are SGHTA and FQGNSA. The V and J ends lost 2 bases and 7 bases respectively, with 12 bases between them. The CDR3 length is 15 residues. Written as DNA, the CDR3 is TGTGCCAGCAGCTTACAACCCGGGACGAATTCACCCCTCCACTTT. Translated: CASSLQPGTNSPLHF.

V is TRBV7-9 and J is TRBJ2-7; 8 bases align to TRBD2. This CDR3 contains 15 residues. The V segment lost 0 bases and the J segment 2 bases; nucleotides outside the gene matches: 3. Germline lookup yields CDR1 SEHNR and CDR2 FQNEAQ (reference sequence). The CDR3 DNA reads TGTGCCAGCAGCTTAGCTAGCGGGAATGCCTACGAGCAGTACTTC. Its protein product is CASSLASGNAYEQYF. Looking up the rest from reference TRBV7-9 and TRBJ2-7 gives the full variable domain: DTGVSQNPRHKITKRGQNVTFRCDPISEHNRLYWYRQTLGQGPEFLTYFQNEAQLEKSRLLSDRFSAERPKGSFSTLEIQRTEQGDSAMYLCASSLASGNAYEQYFGPGTRLTVT.

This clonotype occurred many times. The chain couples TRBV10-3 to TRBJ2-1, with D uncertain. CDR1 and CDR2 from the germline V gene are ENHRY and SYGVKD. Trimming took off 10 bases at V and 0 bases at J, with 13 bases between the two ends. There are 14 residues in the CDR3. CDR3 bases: TGTGCCACCCAAATAGGAGACTCCTACAATGAGCAGTTCTTC. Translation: CATQIGDSYNEQFF.

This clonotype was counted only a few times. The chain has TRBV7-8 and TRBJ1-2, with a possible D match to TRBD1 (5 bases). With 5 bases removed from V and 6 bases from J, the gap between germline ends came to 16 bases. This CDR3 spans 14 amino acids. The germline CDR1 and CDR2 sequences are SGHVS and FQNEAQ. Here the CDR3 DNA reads TGTGCCAGCAGCCTGGGGGGGGTGGGTAATGGCTACACCTTC. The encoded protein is CASSLGGVGNGYTF.

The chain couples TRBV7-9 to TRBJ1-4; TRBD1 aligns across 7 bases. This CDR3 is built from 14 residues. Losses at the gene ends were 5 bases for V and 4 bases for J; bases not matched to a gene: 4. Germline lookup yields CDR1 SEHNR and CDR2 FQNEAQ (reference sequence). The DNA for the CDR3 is TGTGCCAGCAGCCCGGGACAGAATAATGAAAAACTGTTTTTT. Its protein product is CASSPGQNNEKLFF.

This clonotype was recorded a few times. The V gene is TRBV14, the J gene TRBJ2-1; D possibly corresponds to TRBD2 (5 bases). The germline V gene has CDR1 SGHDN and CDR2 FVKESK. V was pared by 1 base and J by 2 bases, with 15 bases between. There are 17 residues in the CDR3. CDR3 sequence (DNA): TGTGCCAGCAGCCAAGGCCTTGGAGGTTGGACCTACAATGAGCAGTTCTTC. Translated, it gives CASSQGLGGWTYNEQFF. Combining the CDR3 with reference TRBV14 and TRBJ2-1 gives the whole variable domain EAGVTQFPSHSVIEKGQTVTLRCDPISGHDNLYWYRRVMGKEIKFLLHFVKESKQDESGMPNNRFLAERTGGTYSTLKVQPAELEDSGVYFCASSQGLGGWTYNEQFFGPGTRLTVL.

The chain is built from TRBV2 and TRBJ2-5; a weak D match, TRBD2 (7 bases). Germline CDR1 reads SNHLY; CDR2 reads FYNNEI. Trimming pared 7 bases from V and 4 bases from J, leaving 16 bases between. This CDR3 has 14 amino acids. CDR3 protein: CASIEGGASETQYF. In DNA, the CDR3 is TGTGCCAGCATCGAAGGGGGGGCCTCAGAGACCCAGTACTTC.

In DNA form, the CDR3 reads TGTGCCAGCAGTGAATTGACCTTAGGGATCGAACCCACAGATACGCAGTATTTT. Translated, it gives CASSELTLGIEPTDTQYF. The rearrangement joins TRBV2 to TRBJ2-3; D gene unclear. With 2 bases removed from V and 2 bases from J, the gap between germline ends came to 20 bases. The CDR3 contains 18 residues. Germline V gives CDR1 SNHLY, CDR2 FYNNEI.

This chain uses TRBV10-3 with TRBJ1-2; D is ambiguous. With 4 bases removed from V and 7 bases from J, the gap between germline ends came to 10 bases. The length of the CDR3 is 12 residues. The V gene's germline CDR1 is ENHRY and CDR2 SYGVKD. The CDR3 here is CAISATASGYTF. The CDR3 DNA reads TGTGCCATCAGTGCCACAGCCTCTGGCTACACCTTC.

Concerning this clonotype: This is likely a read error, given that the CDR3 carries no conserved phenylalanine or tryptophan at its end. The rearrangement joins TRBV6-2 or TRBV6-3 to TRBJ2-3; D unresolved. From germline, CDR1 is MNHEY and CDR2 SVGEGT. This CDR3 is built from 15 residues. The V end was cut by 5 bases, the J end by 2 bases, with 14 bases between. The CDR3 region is CASSLMGSLTDTQYL. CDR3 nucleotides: TGTGCCAGCAGTCTAATGGGATCGCTCACAGATACGCAGTATCTT.

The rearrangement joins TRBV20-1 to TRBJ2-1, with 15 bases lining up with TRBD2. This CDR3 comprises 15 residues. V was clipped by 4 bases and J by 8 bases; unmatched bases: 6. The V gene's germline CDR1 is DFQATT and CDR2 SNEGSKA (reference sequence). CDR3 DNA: TGCAGTGCTAAAGGGACTAGCGGGAGGACCTATGAGCAGTTCTTC. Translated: CSAKGTSGRTYEQFF.

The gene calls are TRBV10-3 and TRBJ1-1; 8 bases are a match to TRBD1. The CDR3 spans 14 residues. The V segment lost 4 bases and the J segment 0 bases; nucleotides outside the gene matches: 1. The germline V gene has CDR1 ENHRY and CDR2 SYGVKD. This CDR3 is CAISGTGLNTEAFF. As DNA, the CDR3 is TGTGCCATCAGTGGGACAGGGTTGAACACTGAAGCTTTCTTT.

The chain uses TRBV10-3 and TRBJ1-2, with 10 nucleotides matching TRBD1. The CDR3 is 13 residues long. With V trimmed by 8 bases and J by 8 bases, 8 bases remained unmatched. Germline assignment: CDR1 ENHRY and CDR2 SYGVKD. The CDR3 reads CAIGTGEYWGYTF. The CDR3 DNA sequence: TGTGCCATCGGGACAGGGGAATATTGGGGCTACACCTTC.

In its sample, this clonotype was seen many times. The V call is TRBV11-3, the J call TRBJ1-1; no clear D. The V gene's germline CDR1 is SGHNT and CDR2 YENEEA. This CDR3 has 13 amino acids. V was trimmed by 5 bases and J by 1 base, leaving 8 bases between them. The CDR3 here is CASSKEENTEAFF. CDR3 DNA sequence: TGTGCCAGCAGCAAAGAAGAGAACACTGAAGCTTTCTTT.

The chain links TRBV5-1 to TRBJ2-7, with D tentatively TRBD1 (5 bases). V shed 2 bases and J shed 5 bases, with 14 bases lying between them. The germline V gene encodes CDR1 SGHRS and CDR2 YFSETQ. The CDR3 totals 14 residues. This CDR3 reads CASSFRGVQDEQYF. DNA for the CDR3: TGCGCCAGCAGCTTTAGGGGTGTTCAAGACGAGCAGTACTTC.

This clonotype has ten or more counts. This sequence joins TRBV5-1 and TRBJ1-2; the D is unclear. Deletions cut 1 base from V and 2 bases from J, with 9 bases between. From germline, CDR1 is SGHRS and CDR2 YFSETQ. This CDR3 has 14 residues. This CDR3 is CASSLTGYNYGYTF. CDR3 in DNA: TGCGCCAGCAGCTTGACTGGCTACAACTATGGCTACACCTTC.

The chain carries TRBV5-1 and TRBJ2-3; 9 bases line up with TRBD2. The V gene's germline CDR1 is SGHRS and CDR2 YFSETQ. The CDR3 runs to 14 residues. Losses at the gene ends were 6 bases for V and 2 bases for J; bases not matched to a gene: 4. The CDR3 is CASTVAGATDTQYF. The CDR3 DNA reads TGCGCCAGCACGGTAGCGGGGGCCACAGATACGCAGTATTTT.

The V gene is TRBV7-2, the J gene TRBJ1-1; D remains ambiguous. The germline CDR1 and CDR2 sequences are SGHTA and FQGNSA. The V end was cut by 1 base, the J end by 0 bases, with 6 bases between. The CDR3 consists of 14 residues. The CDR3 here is CASSLVPVNTEAFF. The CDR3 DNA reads TGTGCCAGCAGCTTAGTCCCGGTGAACACTGAAGCTTTCTTT. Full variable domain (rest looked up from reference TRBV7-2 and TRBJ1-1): GAGVSQSPSNKVTEKGKDVELRCDPISGHTALYWYRQSLGQGLEFLIYFQGNSAPDKSGLPSDRFSAERTGGSVSTLTIQRTQQEDSAVYLCASSLVPVNTEAFFGQGTRLTVV.

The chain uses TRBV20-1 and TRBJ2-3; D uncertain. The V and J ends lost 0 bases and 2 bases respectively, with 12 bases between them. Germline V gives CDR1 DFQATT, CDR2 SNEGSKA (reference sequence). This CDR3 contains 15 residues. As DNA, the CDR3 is TGCAGTGCTAGAGACAACCGAAGGATCACAGATACGCAGTATTTT. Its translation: CSARDNRRITDTQYF.

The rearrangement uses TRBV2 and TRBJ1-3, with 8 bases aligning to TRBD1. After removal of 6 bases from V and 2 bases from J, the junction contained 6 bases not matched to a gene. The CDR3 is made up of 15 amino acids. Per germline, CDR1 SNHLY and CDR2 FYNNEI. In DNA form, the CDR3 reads TGTGCCAGCAGCGAGGACAGGGCGACTGGAAACACCATATATTTT. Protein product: CASSEDRATGNTIYF.

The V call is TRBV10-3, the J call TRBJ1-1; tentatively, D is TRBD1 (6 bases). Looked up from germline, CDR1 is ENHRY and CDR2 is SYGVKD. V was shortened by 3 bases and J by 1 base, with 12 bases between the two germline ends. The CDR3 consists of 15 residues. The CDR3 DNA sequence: TGTGCCATCAGTGATTCCGGGACAACGAACACTGAAGCTTTCTTT. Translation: CAISDSGTTNTEAFF.